The 9 T cell receptor beta chains below come from one sample, sequenced in a study of T cells expressing NK-cell markers. TCRdb reprocessed the 5' RACE reads and reports one entry per CDR3 protein, with no DNA. This sample contains some 600,000 distinct CDR3 sequences. Sequencing was done on a sample of blood T cells: a sorted CD56 or NKG2C T cell subset, CD4+ or CD8+ T cells, or bulk PBMC T cells (not recorded which). These receptors were collected from a man between 18 and 35 years old in good health.

V gene TRBV18 combines with J gene TRBJ1-2; checking the TCRdb D call of TRBD1 is not possible without DNA. This CDR3 has 15 residues. Germline V CDR1 and CDR2: KGHSH, LQKENI. The chain's CDR3 is CASSRTDLSNYGYTF.

This chain connects TRBV15 to TRBJ2-5; the TRBD2 assignment by TCRdb is unverifiable without DNA. This CDR3 spans 13 amino acids. Germline loops: CDR1 LNHNV, CDR2 YYDKDF (reference sequence). CDR3 amino acids: CATSPVSQETQYF.

CDR3 in amino acids: CASSSLPSRVPNEQFF. V gene TRBV12-3 or TRBV12-4 combines with J gene TRBJ2-1; with no DNA, the TCRdb D assignment of TRBD2 cannot be verified. The CDR3 runs 16 residues.

This chain links TRBV6-5 with TRBJ2-3; TCRdb gives TRBD2 as the D gene, but with no DNA this cannot be confirmed. Germline-derived CDR1 and CDR2 are MNHEY and SVGAGI. The length of the CDR3 is 16 residues. The CDR3 here is CASSYMRGGVSDTQYF.

The chain combines TRBV12-3 or TRBV12-4 with TRBJ2-7; TCRdb calls TRBD2, which cannot be checked without DNA. CDR3 size: 13 residues. The CDR3 protein is CASSLVDYNEQYF.

The chain joins TRBV28 to TRBJ2-1; the D gene TCRdb calls, TRBD2, cannot be checked with no DNA. This CDR3 is built from 14 residues. The V gene's germline CDR1 is MDHEN and CDR2 SYDVKM. This chain's CDR3 is CASSFPIALGEQFF.

V gene TRBV25-1 combines with J gene TRBJ2-1; checking the TCRdb D call of TRBD1 is not possible without DNA. In germline, CDR1 is MGHDK, CDR2 SYGVNS. The CDR3 has 15 residues. The CDR3 here is CASTKTGLPYNEQFF.

The chain recombines TRBV12-3 or TRBV12-4 with TRBJ1-6; the TCRdb D gene call, TRBD1, has no DNA to confirm it. The CDR3 loop spans 14 amino acids. This CDR3 is CASSRTGDNSPLHF.

The chain carries TRBV6-5 and TRBJ1-5; the D call of TRBD1 rests on TCRdb alone, since no DNA is present to check it. There are 15 residues in the CDR3. CDR1 and CDR2 (germline): MNHEY, SVGAGI. CDR3 amino acids: CASSYRDGDLSTQHF.